These 23 T cell receptor beta chains were sequenced from one sample in a study of shared clonotypes between healthy human individuals. Using immunoSEQ multiplex PCR, the repertoire was profiled, and TCRdb retains in-frame clones only, with some absent. The sample contains some 2 million clones, 85% to 95% of which appear only once. Sequencing used naive CD4+ T cells sorted from blood. Documented subset: CD45RA+ positively selected. The receptors here all came from a man aged 18 to 29 in good health.

With respect to this clone: A read error is possible here, since a much larger clone lies one base away. Other nucleotide sequences from this sample produce the same CDR3. The rearrangement uses TRBV28 and TRBJ2-2; the D is unclear. The CDR3 extends over 12 amino acids. The V gene lost 6 bases and the J gene lost 2 bases, with 4 bases spanning the gap. Germline-derived CDR1 and CDR2 are MDHEN and SYDVKM. The CDR3 DNA reads TGTGCCAGCAGCCTAAACACCGGGGAGCTGTTTTTT. It is translated as CASSLNTGELFF.

The chain couples TRBV29-1 to TRBJ2-1; 10 nucleotides align to TRBD2. V was pared by 2 bases and J by 0 bases, with 16 bases of the junction left unmatched. The germline V gene encodes CDR1 SQVTM and CDR2 ANQGSEA. The CDR3 runs to 20 residues. CDR3 sequence: CSVEPRLLAGFDNSYNEQFF. The CDR3 DNA sequence: TGCAGCGTTGAACCCCGATTACTAGCGGGGTTTGATAACTCCTACAATGAGCAGTTCTTC.

This chain links TRBV5-1 with TRBJ2-7; 11 nucleotides align to TRBD2. Germline-derived CDR1 and CDR2 are SGHRS and YFSETQ. The CDR3 is 15 amino acids. After removal of 5 bases from V and 0 bases from J, the junction contained 4 bases not matched to a gene. CDR3 DNA: TGCGCCAGCAGTAGGACTAGCGGGCCCTCCTACGAGCAGTACTTC. It specifies CASSRTSGPSYEQYF.

The rearrangement joins TRBV25-1 to TRBJ1-2, with D perhaps matching TRBD1 (6 bases). Germline V CDR1 and CDR2: MGHDK, SYGVNS. The length of the CDR3 is 16 residues. Trimming removed 0 bases from V and 2 bases from J, with 13 bases in between. CDR3: CASSEYFRGPNYGYTF. For the CDR3, the DNA is TGTGCCAGCAGTGAATATTTTCGGGGGCCCAACTATGGCTACACCTTC.

The chain is built from TRBV19 and TRBJ1-2; 7 bases line up with TRBD1. Trimming removed 11 bases from V and 3 bases from J; junction bases left unmatched: 15. This CDR3 has 15 residues. CDR1 and CDR2 (germline): LNHDA, SQIVND (reference sequence). CDR3 in amino acids: CAASGGGPADYGYTF. CDR3 nucleotides: TGTGCCGCGAGCGGAGGGGGCCCGGCAGACTATGGCTACACCTTC.

The genes are TRBV15 and TRBJ1-3, with D unresolved. The V gene lost 0 bases and the J gene lost 8 bases, with 5 bases spanning the gap. The germline V gene encodes CDR1 LNHNV and CDR2 YYDKDF (reference sequence). There are 12 residues in the CDR3. For the CDR3, the DNA is TGTGCCACCAGCAGAGATGGGGACACCATATATTTT. It encodes CATSRDGDTIYF.

This sequence joins TRBV11-2 and TRBJ1-3, with D hard to call. The germline V and J ends were trimmed by 1 base and 6 bases, with 13 bases remaining between them. Germline assignment: CDR1 SGHAT and CDR2 FQNNGV. CDR3 length: 15 amino acids. The DNA for the CDR3 is TGTGCCAGCAGCTTAGGCAGGCTAATCGAAAACACCATATATTTT. Its protein is CASSLGRLIENTIYF.

The genes are TRBV4-3 and TRBJ2-7, with D possibly matching TRBD2 (7 bases). V lost 0 bases and J 2 bases, leaving 23 bases between the germline ends. The CDR3 sequence is 19 residues long. Germline loops: CDR1 LGHNA, CDR2 YSLEER. For the CDR3, the DNA is TGCGCCAGCAGCCAAGAGGGGGCCGGGGGGAGGTTCTTCCCCTACGAGCAGTACTTC. This translates into CASSQEGAGGRFFPYEQYF.

Of note for this clone: The same CDR3 can be traced to other DNA sequences in this sample. The chain recombines TRBV19 with TRBJ2-7, with D perhaps TRBD2 (5 bases). The CDR3 is 12 residues long. Trimming pared 3 bases from V and 3 bases from J, leaving 6 bases between. Germline values: CDR1 LNHDA, CDR2 SQIVND (reference sequence). The CDR3 sequence is CASSMGSYEQYF. CDR3 in DNA: TGTGCCAGTAGTATGGGGAGCTACGAGCAGTACTTC.

The chain links TRBV7-2 to TRBJ1-1, with 7 bases fitting TRBD1. Germline V gene sequence: CDR1 SGHTA, CDR2 FQGNSA. V shed 1 base, J shed 6 bases, and the junction held 8 bases outside the gene matches. This CDR3 is built from 15 residues. CDR3 DNA: TGTGCCAGCAGCTTAGTAGGGGGCATCGTTGCTGAAGCTTTCTTT. Encoded protein: CASSLVGGIVAEAFF. The full variable domain, with the rest looked up from reference TRBV7-2 and TRBJ1-1, is GAGVSQSPSNKVTEKGKDVELRCDPISGHTALYWYRQSLGQGLEFLIYFQGNSAPDKSGLPSDRFSAERTGGSVSTLTIQRTQQEDSAVYLCASSLVGGIVAEAFFGQGTRLTVV.

The V and J genes are TRBV30 and TRBJ1-5; no clear D gene. Germline CDR1 reads GTSNPN; CDR2 reads SVGIG (reference sequence). V lost 5 bases to trimming and J lost 1 base, with 6 bases between them. CDR3 length: 12 amino acids. The CDR3 nucleotides are TGTGCCTGGGGAGGGAGCAATCAGCCCCAGCATTTT. The encoded protein is CAWGGSNQPQHF.

The chain employs TRBV11-3 and TRBJ2-2; 8 bases agree with TRBD1. J lost 1 base, V lost 5 bases, and 6 bases had no gene match. This CDR3 has 16 amino acids. Per germline, CDR1 SGHNT and CDR2 YENEEA. This CDR3 reads CASSHGDRLNTGELFF. As DNA, the CDR3 is TGTGCCAGCAGCCATGGGGACAGGCTGAACACCGGGGAGCTGTTTTTT.

The DNA of the CDR3 is TGTGCCAGCTCACCACCAAATAAAGGCCCTGAAGCTTTCTTT. Amino acids: CASSPPNKGPEAFF. The chain links TRBV18 to TRBJ1-1; D gene uncertain. The CDR3 consists of 14 residues. Between the trimmed V and J ends, which lost 0 bases and 6 bases, there was a span of 11 bases. Per the germline V gene, CDR1 is KGHSH and CDR2 is LQKENI.

The chain combines TRBV5-1 with TRBJ1-5; perhaps TRBD1 as D (5 bases). The germline V gene has CDR1 SGHRS and CDR2 YFSETQ. CDR3 size: 15 residues. V was shortened by 0 bases and J by 7 bases, with 14 bases between the two germline ends. The CDR3 is CASSLGGAERQPQHF. The CDR3 DNA is TGCGCCAGCAGCTTGGGCGGGGCGGAAAGGCAGCCCCAGCATTTT.

The V gene is TRBV11-2, the J gene TRBJ1-4; TRBD1 matches 9 bases. CDR1 is SGHAT and CDR2 is FQNNGV in the germline V gene. The J segment lost 3 bases and the V segment lost 3 bases, leaving 5 bases of the junction unmatched. The CDR3 contains 16 residues. In nucleotides, the CDR3 is TGTGCCAGCAGCTTGACAGGGGGTAGAGCTAATGAAAAACTGTTTTTT. It translates to CASSLTGGRANEKLFF.

The V and J genes are TRBV9 and TRBJ1-2; D might be TRBD1 (5 bases). V lost 3 bases, J lost 8 bases, and 14 bases lay in between. In germline, CDR1 is SGDLS, CDR2 YYNGEE. This CDR3 is 13 amino acids long. Here the CDR3 DNA reads TGTGCCAGCAGCGGCCCGGCGGGGCGAGGCTACACCTTC. Amino acids: CASSGPAGRGYTF.

The chain combines TRBV2 with TRBJ2-3; 8 bases map to TRBD2. The CDR3 runs 14 residues. The V and J ends lost 6 bases and 2 bases, in that order; junction bases with no gene match: 4. CDR1 is SNHLY, CDR2 FYNNEI, per germline. The CDR3 DNA is TGTGCCAGCAGCCTTAGCGGGGTCACAGATACGCAGTATTTT. Translated, it gives CASSLSGVTDTQYF.

A single count supports this clone. CDR3: CASSQVEVGTIYF. The CDR3 DNA reads TGTGCCAGCAGCCAAGTCGAAGTGGGCACCATATATTTT. The chain has TRBV4-2 and TRBJ1-3; D gene ambiguous. Germline loops: CDR1 LGHNA, CDR2 YNFKEQ. This CDR3 is built from 13 residues. Between the trimmed V and J ends, which lost 1 base and 9 bases, there was a span of 10 bases.

The CDR3 here is CAISEVQGNYGYTF. CDR3 DNA sequence: TGTGCCATCAGTGAGGTGCAGGGCAACTATGGCTACACCTTC. V gene TRBV10-3 combines with J gene TRBJ1-2; tentatively, D is TRBD1 (5 bases). Trimming removed 2 bases from V and 2 bases from J, with 9 bases in between. This CDR3 is built from 14 residues. Germline V gene sequence: CDR1 ENHRY, CDR2 SYGVKD.

The rearrangement links TRBV6-1 to TRBJ2-5; D perhaps matches TRBD2 (7 bases). The CDR3 runs to 13 residues. The V and J ends lost 6 bases and 4 bases respectively, with 12 bases between them. CDR1 is MNHNS and CDR2 is SASEGT in the germline V gene. The CDR3 region has the DNA TGTGCCAGCAGGAGGAGGGGGGGAGAGACCCAGTACTTC. Encoded protein: CASRRRGGETQYF.

This clone was observed a few times. The chain employs TRBV7-8 and TRBJ2-2, with 11 bases fitting TRBD2. V lost 0 bases and J lost 7; bases outside the gene matches: 10. The length of the CDR3 is 18 residues. Germline values: CDR1 SGHVS, CDR2 FQNEAQ. The CDR3: CASSLAVAGGLVDGELFF. As DNA, the CDR3 is TGTGCCAGCAGCTTAGCAGTAGCGGGAGGGCTGGTCGACGGGGAGCTGTTTTTT.

The chain has TRBV18 and TRBJ1-2, with 9 bases that match TRBD1. This CDR3 spans 15 amino acids. The trim removed 6 bases at V and 4 bases at J, leaving 9 bases unmatched. Germline values: CDR1 KGHSH, CDR2 LQKENI. DNA for the CDR3: TGTGCCAGCTCGTCCGGGACAGGGTCGGGCTATGGCTACACCTTC. Translating it yields CASSSGTGSGYGYTF.

This chain uses TRBV10-3 with TRBJ2-2; tentatively, D is TRBD1 (5 bases). Per the germline V gene, CDR1 is ENHRY and CDR2 is SYGVKD. This CDR3 contains 14 residues. Deletions cut 2 bases from V and 4 bases from J, with 8 bases between. The CDR3 reads CAISELDSTGELFF. CDR3 bases: TGTGCCATCAGTGAGCTAGACAGCACCGGGGAGCTGTTTTTT.